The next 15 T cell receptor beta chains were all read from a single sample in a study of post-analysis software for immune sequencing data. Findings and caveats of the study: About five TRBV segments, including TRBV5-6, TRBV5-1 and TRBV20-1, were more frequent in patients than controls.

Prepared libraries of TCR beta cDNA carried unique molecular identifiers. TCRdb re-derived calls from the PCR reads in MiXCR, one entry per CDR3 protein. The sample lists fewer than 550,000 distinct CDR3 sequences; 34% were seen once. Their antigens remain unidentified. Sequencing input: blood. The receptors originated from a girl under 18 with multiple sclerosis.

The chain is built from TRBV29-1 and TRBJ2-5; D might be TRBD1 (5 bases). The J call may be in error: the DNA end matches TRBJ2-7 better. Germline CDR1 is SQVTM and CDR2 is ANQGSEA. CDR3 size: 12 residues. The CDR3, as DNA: TGCAGCGTGGCCAGGGAATGGAACGAGCAGTACTTC. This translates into CSVAREWNEQYF.

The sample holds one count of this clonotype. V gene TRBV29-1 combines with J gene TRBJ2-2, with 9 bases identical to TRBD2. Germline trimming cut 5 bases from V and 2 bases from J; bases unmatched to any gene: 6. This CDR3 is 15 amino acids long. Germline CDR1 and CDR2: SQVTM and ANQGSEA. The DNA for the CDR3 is TGCAGCGTTCATGGCGGGGGGGCTAACACCGGGGAGCTGTTTTTT. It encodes CSVHGGGANTGELFF.

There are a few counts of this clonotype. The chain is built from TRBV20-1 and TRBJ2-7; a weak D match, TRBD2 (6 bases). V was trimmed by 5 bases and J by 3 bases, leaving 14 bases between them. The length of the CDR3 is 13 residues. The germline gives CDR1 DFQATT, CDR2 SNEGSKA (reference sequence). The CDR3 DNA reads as TGCAGTGCTGTACAACGGGAGAACTACGAGCAGTACTTC. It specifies CSAVQRENYEQYF.

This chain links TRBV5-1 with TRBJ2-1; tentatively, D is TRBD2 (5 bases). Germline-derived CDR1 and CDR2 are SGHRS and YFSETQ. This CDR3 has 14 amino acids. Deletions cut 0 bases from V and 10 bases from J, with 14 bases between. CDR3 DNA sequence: TGCGCCAGCAGCTTGGAACCCGGGATGGGAGAGCAGTTCTTC. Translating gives CASSLEPGMGEQFF.

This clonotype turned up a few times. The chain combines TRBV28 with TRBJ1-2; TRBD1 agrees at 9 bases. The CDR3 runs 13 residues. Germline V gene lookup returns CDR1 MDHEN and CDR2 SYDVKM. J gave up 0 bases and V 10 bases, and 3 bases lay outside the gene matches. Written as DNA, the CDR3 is TGTGCCATCCGGGACAGGGCTAACTATGGCTACACCTTC. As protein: CAIRDRANYGYTF.

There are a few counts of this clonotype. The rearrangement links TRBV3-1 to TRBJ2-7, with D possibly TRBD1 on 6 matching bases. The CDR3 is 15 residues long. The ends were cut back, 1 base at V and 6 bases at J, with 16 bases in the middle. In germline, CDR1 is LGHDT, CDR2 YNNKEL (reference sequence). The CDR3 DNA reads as TGTGCCAGCAGCCAAGTCAGAACAGGGAGCGGCGAGCAGTACTTC. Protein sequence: CASSQVRTGSGEQYF.

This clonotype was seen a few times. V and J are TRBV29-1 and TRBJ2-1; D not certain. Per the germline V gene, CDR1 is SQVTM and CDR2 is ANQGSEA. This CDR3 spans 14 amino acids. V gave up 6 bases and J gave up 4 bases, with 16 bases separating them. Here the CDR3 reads CSVAHGELYNEQFF. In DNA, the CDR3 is TGCAGCGTAGCCCACGGAGAACTGTACAATGAGCAGTTCTTC.

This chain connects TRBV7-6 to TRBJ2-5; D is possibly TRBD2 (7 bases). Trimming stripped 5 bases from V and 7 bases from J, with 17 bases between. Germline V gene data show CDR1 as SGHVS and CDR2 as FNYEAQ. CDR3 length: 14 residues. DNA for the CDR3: TGTGCCAGCAGCCCCTTTTCGGGGGGCGGGACCCAGTACTTC. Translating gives CASSPFSGGGTQYF.

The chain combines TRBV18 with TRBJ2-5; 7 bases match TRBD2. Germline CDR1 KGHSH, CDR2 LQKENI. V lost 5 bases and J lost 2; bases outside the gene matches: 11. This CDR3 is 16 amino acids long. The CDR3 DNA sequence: TGTGCCAGCTCAGCCCTGAGCGGGGAGACACAAGAGACCCAGTACTTC. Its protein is CASSALSGETQETQYF.

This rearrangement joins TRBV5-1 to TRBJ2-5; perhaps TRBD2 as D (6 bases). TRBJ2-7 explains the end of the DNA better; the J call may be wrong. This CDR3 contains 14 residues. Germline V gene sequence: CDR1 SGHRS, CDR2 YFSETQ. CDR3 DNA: TGCGCCAGCAGAGGAGGGGTCACGGACCACGAGCAGTACTTC. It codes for CASRGGVTDHEQYF.

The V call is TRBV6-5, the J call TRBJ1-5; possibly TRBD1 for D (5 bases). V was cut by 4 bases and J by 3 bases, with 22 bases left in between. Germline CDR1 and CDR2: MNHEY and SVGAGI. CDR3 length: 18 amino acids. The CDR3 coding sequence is TGTGCCAGCAGTTTACTCGGTTCAGGGTACGTTCACAATCAGCCCCAGCATTTT. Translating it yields CASSLLGSGYVHNQPQHF.

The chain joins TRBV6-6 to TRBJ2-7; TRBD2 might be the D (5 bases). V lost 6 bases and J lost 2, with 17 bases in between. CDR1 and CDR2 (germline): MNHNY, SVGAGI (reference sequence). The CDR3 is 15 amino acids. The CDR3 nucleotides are TGTGCCAGCAGCCCCCCCGGGGAAAGTACCTACGAGCAGTACTTC. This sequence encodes CASSPPGESTYEQYF.

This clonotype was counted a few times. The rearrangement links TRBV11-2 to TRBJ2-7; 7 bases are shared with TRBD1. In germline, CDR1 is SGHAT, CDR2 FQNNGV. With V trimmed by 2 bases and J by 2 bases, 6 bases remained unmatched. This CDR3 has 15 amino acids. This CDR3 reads CASSLRSGGAYEQYF. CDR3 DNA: TGTGCCAGCAGCTTAAGGTCAGGGGGTGCCTACGAGCAGTACTTC. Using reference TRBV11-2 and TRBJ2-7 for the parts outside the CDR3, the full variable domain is EAGVAQSPRYKIIEKRQSVAFWCNPISGHATLYWYQQILGQGPKLLIQFQNNGVVDDSQLPKDRFSAERLKGVDSTLKIQPAKLEDSAVYLCASSLRSGGAYEQYFGPGTRLTVT.

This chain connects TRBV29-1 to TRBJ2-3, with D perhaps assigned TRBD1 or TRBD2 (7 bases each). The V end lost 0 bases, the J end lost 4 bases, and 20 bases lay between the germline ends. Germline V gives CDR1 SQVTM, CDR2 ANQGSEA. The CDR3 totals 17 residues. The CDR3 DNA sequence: TGCAGCGTTGAAGATATGGGGAGGGGGCAGGTGGCAGATACGCAGTATTTT. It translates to CSVEDMGRGQVADTQYF.

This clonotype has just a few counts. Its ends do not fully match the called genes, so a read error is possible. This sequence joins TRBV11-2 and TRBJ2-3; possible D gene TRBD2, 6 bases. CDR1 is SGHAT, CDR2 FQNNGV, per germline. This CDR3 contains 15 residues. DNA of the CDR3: TGTGCCAGCAACTTATGGCGGGGCAACACAGATACGCAGTATTTT. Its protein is CASNLWRGNTDTQYF.